Below are 23 T cell receptor beta chains sequenced from a single sample in a study of Ad26.COV2.S vaccination and SARS-CoV-2 variants. Repertoires were generated with immunoSEQ multiplex PCR, while TCRdb's copy carries only in-frame clones and drops some. The profile shows around 400,000 clones, around nine tenths of them singletons. Treatment given: some 19 received Ad26.COV2.S at low or high dose, single or two shots; about 5 received placebo; per-sample allocation not given. After the first vaccine or placebo injection, samples were drawn on day 63. The sample here was peripheral blood, taken in a trial of Ad26.COV2.S vaccine versus placebo. The source of these receptors is a person between 18 and 60 years old who received the Ad26.COV2.S COVID-19 vaccine or a placebo.

This clone was seen a handful of times. This chain joins TRBV10-1 and TRBJ1-1; 7 bases fit TRBD1. Germline V gene data show CDR1 as WNHNN and CDR2 as SYGVQD (reference sequence). This CDR3 spans 15 amino acids. J lost 1 base, V lost 2 bases, and 4 bases had no gene match. The CDR3 sequence is CASSEPGQPNTEAFF. In DNA, the CDR3 is TGCGCCAGCAGTGAGCCGGGACAGCCGAACACTGAAGCTTTCTTT.

The chain uses TRBV7-6 and TRBJ1-6, with a weak D call TRBD1 (5 bases). CDR1 and CDR2 (germline): SGHVS, FNYEAQ. This CDR3 is built from 17 residues. V lost 4 bases, J lost 1 base, and 14 bases lay in between. The CDR3 region is CASSSEGPFSYNSPLHF. DNA for the CDR3: TGTGCCAGCAGCTCAGAGGGGCCCTTTTCCTATAATTCACCCCTCCACTTT.

This clone has a single count. This chain joins TRBV28 and TRBJ1-1; 7 bases agree with TRBD1. The CDR3 loop spans 16 amino acids. CDR1 and CDR2 (germline): MDHEN, SYDVKM. Unmatched junction bases numbered 9, after V lost 5 bases and J lost 0 bases. The CDR3 DNA is TGTGCCAGCAGTCTTCGACAGGGAGGGGTGAACACTGAAGCTTTCTTT. Its protein is CASSLRQGGVNTEAFF.

The chain uses TRBV5-1 and TRBJ1-6; D is unclear. Germline values: CDR1 SGHRS, CDR2 YFSETQ. Trimming cost V 0 bases and J 10 bases, with 8 bases left between them. This CDR3 has 13 amino acids. CDR3 region: CASSLGMGSPLHF. Written as DNA, the CDR3 is TGCGCCAGCAGCTTGGGTATGGGGTCACCCCTCCACTTT.

The chain joins TRBV6-1 to TRBJ2-7; 9 bases line up with TRBD2. Germline-derived CDR1 and CDR2 are MNHNS and SASEGT. The CDR3 contains 16 residues. With V trimmed by 2 bases and J by 3 bases, 8 bases remained unmatched. For the CDR3, the DNA is TGTGCCAGCAGTGAATATAGCGGGAGACTGAGCTACGAGCAGTACTTC. It specifies CASSEYSGRLSYEQYF.

The V call is TRBV6-2 or TRBV6-3, the J call TRBJ2-1, with no clear D. Trimming removed 2 bases from V and 6 bases from J, with 11 bases in between. The CDR3 extends over 14 amino acids. Germline V gene data show CDR1 as MNHEY and CDR2 as SVGEGT. The CDR3, as DNA: TGTGCCAGCAGTTACACCCCTAGTAGCAATGAGCAGTTCTTC. It encodes CASSYTPSSNEQFF.

This rearrangement joins TRBV6-5 to TRBJ1-5; D ambiguous. Per germline, CDR1 MNHEY and CDR2 SVGAGI. Trimming shortened V by 0 bases and J by 11 bases, and 11 bases separated the two germline ends. This CDR3 contains 13 residues. The CDR3 sequence: CASSYSEVGSQHF. In DNA form, the CDR3 reads TGTGCCAGCAGTTACTCTGAAGTGGGGTCCCAGCATTTT.

This chain joins TRBV9 and TRBJ2-3; D is possibly TRBD2 (5 bases). The germline V gene has CDR1 SGDLS and CDR2 YYNGEE. The CDR3 contains 15 residues. Trimming removed 1 base at V and 2 bases at J, with 11 bases between. As DNA, the CDR3 is TGTGCCAGCAGCGTACGGCGGGCGTCCACAGATACGCAGTATTTT. It is translated as CASSVRRASTDTQYF.

This clone has only one observation. The chain uses TRBV18 and TRBJ1-1, with 8 bases aligning to TRBD1. CDR1 and CDR2 (germline): KGHSH, LQKENI. CDR3 size: 13 residues. J lost 5 bases, V lost 2 bases, and 1 base had no gene match. CDR3 region: CASSPNRGTEAFF. CDR3 nucleotide sequence: TGTGCCAGCTCACCAAACAGGGGGACTGAAGCTTTCTTT. The whole variable domain, remainder taken from reference TRBV18 and TRBJ1-1, is NAGVMQNPRHLVRRRGQEARLRCSPMKGHSHVYWYRQLPEEGLKFMVYLQKENIIDESGMPKERFSAEFPKEGPSILRIQQVVRGDSAAYFCASSPNRGTEAFFGQGTRLTVV.

The chain joins TRBV4-2 to TRBJ1-1, with D unresolved. This CDR3 is 15 amino acids long. The V and J ends lost 0 bases and 1 base respectively, with 9 bases between them. CDR1 is LGHNA, CDR2 YNFKEQ, per germline. This chain's CDR3 is CASSQDLVGNTEAFF. The CDR3 DNA follows: TGTGCCAGCAGCCAAGATCTGGTGGGGAACACTGAAGCTTTCTTT.

The chain joins TRBV15 to TRBJ1-1; D is possibly TRBD1 (5 bases). CDR1 LNHNV and CDR2 YYDKDF come from the germline V gene (reference sequence). The CDR3 is 17 amino acids. V shed 0 bases and J shed 3 bases, with 17 bases lying between them. In DNA form, the CDR3 reads TGTGCCACCAGCAGAGAGCCTGGTGGCAGGGCAGACACTGAAGCTTTCTTT. Translated: CATSREPGGRADTEAFF.

The chain is built from TRBV5-6 and TRBJ2-2; D remains ambiguous. This CDR3 is 12 amino acids long. Per the germline V gene, CDR1 is SGHDT and CDR2 is YYEEEE. V lost 2 bases and J 5 bases, leaving 4 bases between the germline ends. The CDR3 nucleotides read TGTGCCAGCAGCTTTAGTACCGGGGAGCTGTTTTTT. It specifies CASSFSTGELFF.

The V and J genes are TRBV28 and TRBJ1-2; D gene unclear. Trimming cost V 3 bases and J 5 bases, with 10 bases left between them. The CDR3 is 13 residues long. Germline-derived CDR1 and CDR2 are MDHEN and SYDVKM. The CDR3 is CASSLEGRYGYTF. As DNA, the CDR3 is TGTGCCAGCAGTTTGGAGGGAAGGTATGGCTACACCTTC.

CDR3 in DNA: TGTGCCAGCAGCAATAGCGGGAGTGGGGAGACCCAGTACTTC. Translating it yields CASSNSGSGETQYF. This rearrangement joins TRBV11-2 to TRBJ2-5, with 9 bases identical to TRBD2. Germline V CDR1 and CDR2: SGHAT, FQNNGV. This CDR3 spans 14 amino acids. V shed 5 bases and J 5 bases; nucleotides not matched to a gene: 6. Supplemented by reference TRBV11-2 and TRBJ2-5, the full variable domain reads EAGVAQSPRYKIIEKRQSVAFWCNPISGHATLYWYQQILGQGPKLLIQFQNNGVVDDSQLPKDRFSAERLKGVDSTLKIQPAKLEDSAVYLCASSNSGSGETQYFGPGTRLLVL.

The chain recombines TRBV29-1 with TRBJ2-1, with D unresolved. Deletions cut 6 bases from V and 6 bases from J, with 15 bases between. The CDR3 has 13 residues. The germline gives CDR1 SQVTM, CDR2 ANQGSEA. Written as DNA, the CDR3 is TGCAGCGTGCTAGTCGTGTTCGGCAATGAGCAGTTCTTC. Its protein is CSVLVVFGNEQFF.

The chain joins TRBV21-1 to TRBJ2-1; the table's TRBD2 call for D was not verified on the DNA. TRBV21-1 is a listed pseudogene. This CDR3 has 15 residues. The DNA for the CDR3 is TGTGCCAGCAGCAAAGGGCTAGCGTTCTACAATGAGCAGTTCTTC. It translates to CASSKGLAFYNEQFF.

In DNA form, the CDR3 reads TGTGCCAGCAGTGTGGGGGATTACGACAGAACCACCTACGAGCAGTACTTC. The encoded protein is CASSVGDYDRTTYEQYF. J is TRBJ2-7 and V is TRBV6-1; D is tentatively TRBD1 or TRBD2 (5 bases each). Germline V gene sequence: CDR1 MNHNS, CDR2 SASEGT. This CDR3 is 17 amino acids long. V lost 4 bases to trimming and J lost 2 bases, with 21 bases between them.

The chain has TRBV10-2 and TRBJ1-1, with unresolved D. Germline values: CDR1 WSHSY, CDR2 SAAADI. The ends were cut back, 4 bases at V and 2 bases at J, with 11 bases in the middle. There are 14 residues in the CDR3. The CDR3 DNA is TGCGCCAGCAGTGCATGGCAGCCTAACACTGAAGCTTTCTTT. Its protein is CASSAWQPNTEAFF.

The CDR3 reads CASEAIGQPQHF. The CDR3 DNA follows: TGTGCCAGCGAGGCCATCGGGCAGCCCCAGCATTTT. The chain carries TRBV28 and TRBJ1-5; no clear D gene. CDR1 and CDR2 from the germline V gene are MDHEN and SYDVKM. Trimming left V 8 bases short and J 7 bases short, with 12 bases between. This CDR3 region has 12 residues. Full variable domain (missing parts from reference TRBV28 and TRBJ1-5): DVKVTQSSRYLVKRTGEKVFLECVQDMDHENMFWYRQDPGLGLRLIYFSYDVKMKEKGDIPEGYSVSREKKERFSLILESASTNQTSMYLCASEAIGQPQHFGDGTRLSIL.

The chain carries TRBV28 and TRBJ2-7, with TRBD2 matching 13 bases. The junction had 2 bases not matched to a gene; V was cut back by 5 bases and J by 1 base. There are 15 residues in the CDR3. Germline CDR1 is MDHEN and CDR2 is SYDVKM. CDR3 bases: TGTGCCAGCAGTCCACTAGCGGGAGGGTCCTACGAGCAGTACTTC. This translates into CASSPLAGGSYEQYF.

This clone was seen more than once but under ten times. J is TRBJ1-1 and V is TRBV5-4; a possible D gene is TRBD1 (6 bases). This CDR3 comprises 15 residues. The germline V and J ends were trimmed by 3 bases and 0 bases, with 12 bases remaining between them. CDR1 and CDR2 from the germline V gene are SGHNT and YYREEE (reference sequence). The DNA for the CDR3 is TGTGCCAGCAGCTCTGGACAGCTGATGAACACTGAAGCTTTCTTT. This codes for CASSSGQLMNTEAFF.

The gene calls are TRBV15 and TRBJ2-7; D is possibly TRBD1 or TRBD2 (5 bases each). Germline loops: CDR1 LNHNV, CDR2 YYDKDF (reference sequence). V shed 0 bases and J shed 2 bases, with 23 bases lying between them. The CDR3 length is 19 residues. CDR3 bases: TGTGCCACCAGCAGAGATTTCGGGGCGCGCGGGCAGGCAGCCTACGAGCAGTACTTC. It is translated as CATSRDFGARGQAAYEQYF.

The gene calls are TRBV19 and TRBJ1-1; TRBD1 aligns across 9 bases. The CDR3 length is 14 residues. V lost 6 bases and J lost 6; bases outside the gene matches: 8. Per germline, CDR1 LNHDA and CDR2 SQIVND (reference sequence). The CDR3 nucleotides are TGTGCCAGTAGGAAACCGGGACAGGGACCTGAAGCTTTCTTT. Its translation: CASRKPGQGPEAFF.